This T cell receptor beta chain was documented in a study of blood T cell repertoires in COVID-19. Background on the study: Sample material is recorded as cDNA or gDNA derived from T cells, B-cell-depleted T cells, or PBMCs.

The CDR3 loop spans 13 amino acids. V was pared by 4 bases and J by 14 bases, with 13 bases of the junction left unmatched. Participants, about 18 to 100 years old, spanned approximately 26 US areas. Clones were read by immunoSEQ multiplex PCR, and TCRdb kept only the in-frame ones, dropping some. This table has 260,000 or so clones, over 75% appearing once. This rearrangement joins TRBV12-3 or TRBV12-4 to TRBJ1-2; 7 bases agree with TRBD1. This clonotype was sampled from a man between 18 and 29 years old who had recovered from COVID-19. The material sequenced was PBMCs or T cells enriched from blood (not recorded which). CDR3 sequence: CASSSINRQGSTF. The CDR3, as DNA: TGTGCCAGCAGTTCCATAAATAGACAGGGTAGTACCTTC.